This T cell receptor (beta chain) was sequenced in a study of T cell repertoires in ileal Crohn's disease. For the study at large: From the resection specimen's proximal margin, biopsies were taken as MI. TCRB immunosequencing input was around 460 nanograms of biopsy DNA per sample.

Sequencing was performed with immunoSEQ multiplex PCR; in TCRdb, only in-frame clones are kept and a portion is missing. The table records 7,000 or so clones, 60% to 80% of them present only once. The time point denotes: proximal margin of the surgical specimen (macroscopically non-inflamed). On this clone: Its antigen is not identified.

The junction had 3 bases not matched to a gene; V was cut back by 4 bases and J by 7 bases. The CDR3 has 14 amino acids. Germline CDR1 WSHSY, CDR2 SAAADI. Findings of the study overall: Sorted CD8 T cells held more high-frequency clones than CD4.

This sequence originates from an adult with Crohn's disease. The sample comprised ileal tissue. This chain links TRBV10-2 with TRBJ1-6; 8 bases line up with TRBD1. The CDR3 region is CASSVGTGNSPLHF. CDR3 bases: TGCGCCAGCAGTGTAGGGACAGGCAATTCACCCCTCCACTTT.